The next 7 T cell receptor beta chains were all read from a single sample in a study of early T cells in non-severe SARS-CoV-2 infection. TCRdb called the 5' RACE reads again in MiXCR, with one record for every CDR3 protein. The table lists 70,000 or so distinct CDR3 sequences, under 15% of them singletons. The sequenced sample was whole blood. The receptors come from an adult who was a healthcare worker with PCR-confirmed SARS-CoV-2 infection or an uninfected control (not recorded which).

In this sample, this clonotype turned up many times. CDR3 bases: TGTGCCAGCAGCCAAGATAGGGGGAAATATAATTCACCCCTCCACTTT. This gives the protein CASSQDRGKYNSPLHF. J is TRBJ1-6 and V is TRBV3-2; the table calls TRBD1, which could not be checked here. TRBV3-2 is termed a pseudogene. CDR3 size: 16 residues.

This clonotype was detected many times. This rearrangement joins TRBV7-9 to TRBJ2-1; TRBD2 agrees at 8 bases. The ends lost 4 bases at V and 8 bases at J; junction bases unmatched: 10. This CDR3 has 15 amino acids. Germline values: CDR1 SEHNR, CDR2 FQNEAQ (reference sequence). CDR3 loop: CASSYPGGGIDEQFF. CDR3 sequence (DNA): TGTGCCAGCAGCTACCCTGGCGGGGGGATAGATGAGCAGTTCTTC.

This clonotype was counted many times. The chain employs TRBV28 and TRBJ2-7; either TRBD1 or TRBD2 may fit D (5 bases each). V was cut by 3 bases and J by 5 bases, with 14 bases left in between. This CDR3 spans 14 amino acids. Germline V gives CDR1 MDHEN, CDR2 SYDVKM. The CDR3 nucleotides are TGTGCCAGCAGTTTTTTTGGGGGTTCAGACGAGCAGTACTTC. As protein: CASSFFGGSDEQYF.

This clonotype was detected ten times or more. For the CDR3, the DNA is TGTGCCAGCAGCCTTGTTCGGGGTCAATATGGCTACACCTTC. Its protein is CASSLVRGQYGYTF. This chain links TRBV4-2 with TRBJ1-2; D ambiguous. CDR1 and CDR2 (germline): LGHNA, YNFKEQ. The CDR3 consists of 14 residues. Trimming took off 4 bases at V and 5 bases at J, with 14 bases between the two ends.

This clonotype showed up many times. The rearrangement uses TRBV7-9 and TRBJ1-1; tentative D call: TRBD1 (5 bases). Germline-derived CDR1 and CDR2 are SEHNR and FQNEAQ (reference sequence). The CDR3 sequence is 15 residues long. V lost 2 bases and J lost 0, with 10 bases in between. The CDR3 region has the DNA TGTGCCAGCAGCTTAATCGAGGGGATGAACACTGAAGCTTTCTTT. This sequence encodes CASSLIEGMNTEAFF.

This clonotype was seen repeatedly, ten times or more. The chain uses TRBV9 and TRBJ2-2, with D perhaps TRBD1 or TRBD2 (6 bases each). CDR1 SGDLS and CDR2 YYNGEE come from the germline V gene. The CDR3 contains 15 residues. V was pared by 3 bases and J by 2 bases, with 11 bases between. The CDR3, as DNA: TGTGCCAGCAGCGCAGGGGACTTTAACACCGGGGAGCTGTTTTTT. Amino acids: CASSAGDFNTGELFF.

This clonotype was observed many times. The CDR3 nucleotides read TGTGCCAGCAGTCACGACCAGTGGTACGAGCAGTACTTC. Translation gives CASSHDQWYEQYF. The chain links TRBV6-2 or TRBV6-3 to TRBJ2-7; D is unclear. V was clipped by 5 bases and J by 4 bases, with 12 bases between them. This CDR3 region has 13 residues. Germline lookup yields CDR1 MNHEY and CDR2 SVGEGT.